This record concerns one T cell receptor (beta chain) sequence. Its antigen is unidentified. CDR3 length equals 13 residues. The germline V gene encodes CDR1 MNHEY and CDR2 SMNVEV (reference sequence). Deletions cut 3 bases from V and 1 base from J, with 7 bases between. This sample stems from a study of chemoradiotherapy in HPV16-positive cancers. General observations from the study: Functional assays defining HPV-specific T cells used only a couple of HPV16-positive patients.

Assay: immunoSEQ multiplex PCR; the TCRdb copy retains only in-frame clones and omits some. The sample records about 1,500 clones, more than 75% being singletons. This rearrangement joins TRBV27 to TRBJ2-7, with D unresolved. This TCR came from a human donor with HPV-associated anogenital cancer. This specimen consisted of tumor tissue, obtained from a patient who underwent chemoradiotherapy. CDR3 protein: CASSFRISYEQYF. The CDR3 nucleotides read TGTGCCAGCAGTTTCAGAATTTCCTACGAGCAGTACTTC.